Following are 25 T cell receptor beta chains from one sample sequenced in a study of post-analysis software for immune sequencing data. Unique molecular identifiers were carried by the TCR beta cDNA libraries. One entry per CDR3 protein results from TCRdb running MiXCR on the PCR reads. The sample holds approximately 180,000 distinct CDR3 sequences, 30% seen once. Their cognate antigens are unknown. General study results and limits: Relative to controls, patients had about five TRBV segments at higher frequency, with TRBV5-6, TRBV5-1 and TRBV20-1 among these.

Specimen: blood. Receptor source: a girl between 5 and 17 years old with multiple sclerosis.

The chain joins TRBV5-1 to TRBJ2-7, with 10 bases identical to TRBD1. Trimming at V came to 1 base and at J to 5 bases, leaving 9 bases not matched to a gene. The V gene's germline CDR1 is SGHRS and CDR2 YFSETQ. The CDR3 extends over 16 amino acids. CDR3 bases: TGCGCCAGCAGCTTGAACCCGGGACAGGGGATCGACGAGCAGTACTTC. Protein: CASSLNPGQGIDEQYF.

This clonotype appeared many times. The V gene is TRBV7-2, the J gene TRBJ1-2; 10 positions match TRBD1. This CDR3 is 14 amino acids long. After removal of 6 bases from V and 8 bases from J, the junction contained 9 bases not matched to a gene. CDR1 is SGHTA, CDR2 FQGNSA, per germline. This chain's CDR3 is CASSPGQGNRGYTF. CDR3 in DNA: TGTGCCAGCAGTCCGGGACAGGGGAATAGGGGCTACACCTTC.

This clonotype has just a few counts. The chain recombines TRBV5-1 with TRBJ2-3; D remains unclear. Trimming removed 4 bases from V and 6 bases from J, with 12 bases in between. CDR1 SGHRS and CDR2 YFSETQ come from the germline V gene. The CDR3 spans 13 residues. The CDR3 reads CASSPDRADTQYF. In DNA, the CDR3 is TGCGCCAGCAGCCCAGACCGGGCGGATACGCAGTATTTT.

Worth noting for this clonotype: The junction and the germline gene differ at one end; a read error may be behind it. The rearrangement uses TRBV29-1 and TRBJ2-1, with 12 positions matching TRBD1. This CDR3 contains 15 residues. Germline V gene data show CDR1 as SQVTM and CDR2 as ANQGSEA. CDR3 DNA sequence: TGCAGCGTTGACCCCGGGACAGGGGGCCACAATGAGCAGTTCTTT. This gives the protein CSVDPGTGGHNEQFF.

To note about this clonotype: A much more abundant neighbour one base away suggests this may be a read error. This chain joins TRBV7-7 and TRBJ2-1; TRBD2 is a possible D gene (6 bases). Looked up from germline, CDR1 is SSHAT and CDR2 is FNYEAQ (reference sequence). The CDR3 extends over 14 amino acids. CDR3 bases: TGTACTAGCAGCCCGGAAAGCTCCTACAATGAGCAGTTCTTC. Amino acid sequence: CTSSPESSYNEQFF.

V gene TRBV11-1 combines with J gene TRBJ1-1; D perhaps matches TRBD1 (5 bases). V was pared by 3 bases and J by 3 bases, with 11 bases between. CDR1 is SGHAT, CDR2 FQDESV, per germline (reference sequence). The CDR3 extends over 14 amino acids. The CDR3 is CASSLQLGDTEAFF. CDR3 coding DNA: TGTGCCAGCAGCTTGCAGTTGGGGGACACTGAAGCTTTCTTT.

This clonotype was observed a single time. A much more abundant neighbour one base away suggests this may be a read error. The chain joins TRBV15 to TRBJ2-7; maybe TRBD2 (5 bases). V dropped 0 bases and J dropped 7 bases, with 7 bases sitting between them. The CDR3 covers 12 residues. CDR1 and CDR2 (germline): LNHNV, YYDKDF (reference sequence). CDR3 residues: CATSRDREEQYF. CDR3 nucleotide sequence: TGTGCCACCAGCAGAGATCGGGAAGAGCAGTACTTC.

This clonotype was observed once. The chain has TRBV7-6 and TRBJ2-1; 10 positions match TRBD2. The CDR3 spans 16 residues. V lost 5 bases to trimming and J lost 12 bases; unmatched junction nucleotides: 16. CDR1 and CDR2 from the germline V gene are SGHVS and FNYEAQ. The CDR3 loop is CASSPERGGRLLGQFF. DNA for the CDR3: TGTGCCAGCAGCCCTGAGCGGGGGGGCAGACTTTTAGGGCAGTTCTTC.

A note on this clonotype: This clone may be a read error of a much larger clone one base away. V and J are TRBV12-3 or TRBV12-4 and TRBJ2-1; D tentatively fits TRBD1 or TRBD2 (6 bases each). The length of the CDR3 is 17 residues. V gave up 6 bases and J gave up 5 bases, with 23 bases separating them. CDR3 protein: CASSSFSGGQVHNEQFF. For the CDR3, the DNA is TGTGCCAGCAGCTCATTTAGTGGGGGGCAGGTTCACAATGAGCAGTTCTTC.

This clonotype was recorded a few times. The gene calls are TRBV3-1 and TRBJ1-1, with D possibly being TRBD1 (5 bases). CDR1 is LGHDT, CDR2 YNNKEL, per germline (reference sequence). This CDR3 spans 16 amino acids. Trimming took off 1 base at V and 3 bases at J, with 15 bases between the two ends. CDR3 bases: TGTGCCAGCAGCCAAGTTGGGGGATTTCAGGACACTGAAGCTTTCTTT. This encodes CASSQVGGFQDTEAFF.

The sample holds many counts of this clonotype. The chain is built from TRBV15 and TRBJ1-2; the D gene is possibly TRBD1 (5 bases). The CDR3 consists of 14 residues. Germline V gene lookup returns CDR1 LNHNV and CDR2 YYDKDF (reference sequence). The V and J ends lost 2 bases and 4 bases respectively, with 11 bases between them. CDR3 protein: CATSRSGTFYGYTF. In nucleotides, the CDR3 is TGTGCCACCAGCAGATCCGGGACGTTCTATGGCTACACCTTC.

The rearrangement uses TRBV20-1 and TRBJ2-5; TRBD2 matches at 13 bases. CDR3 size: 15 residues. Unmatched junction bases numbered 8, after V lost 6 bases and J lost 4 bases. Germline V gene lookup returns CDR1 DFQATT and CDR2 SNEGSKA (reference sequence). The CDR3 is CSAQGLAGESETQYF. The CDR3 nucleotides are TGCAGTGCCCAAGGACTAGCGGGAGAATCAGAGACCCAGTACTTC.

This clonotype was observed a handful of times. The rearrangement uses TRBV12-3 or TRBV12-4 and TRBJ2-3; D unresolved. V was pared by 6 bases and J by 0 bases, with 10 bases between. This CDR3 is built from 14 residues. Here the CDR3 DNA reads TGTGCCAGCAGCCCCTGGCCTAGCACAGATACGCAGTATTTT. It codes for CASSPWPSTDTQYF.

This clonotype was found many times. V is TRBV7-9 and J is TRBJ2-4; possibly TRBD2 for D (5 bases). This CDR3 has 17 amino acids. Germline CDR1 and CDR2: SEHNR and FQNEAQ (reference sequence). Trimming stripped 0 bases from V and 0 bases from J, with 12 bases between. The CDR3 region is CASSLAERVRAKNIQYF. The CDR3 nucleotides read TGTGCCAGCAGCTTAGCAGAGAGGGTTCGAGCCAAAAACATTCAGTACTTC.

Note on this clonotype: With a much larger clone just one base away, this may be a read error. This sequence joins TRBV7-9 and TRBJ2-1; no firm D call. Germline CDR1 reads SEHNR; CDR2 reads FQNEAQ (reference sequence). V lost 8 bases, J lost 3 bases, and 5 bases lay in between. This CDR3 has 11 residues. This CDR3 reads CASVDYNEQFF. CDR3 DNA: TGTGCCAGCGTCGACTACAATGAGCAGTTCTTC.

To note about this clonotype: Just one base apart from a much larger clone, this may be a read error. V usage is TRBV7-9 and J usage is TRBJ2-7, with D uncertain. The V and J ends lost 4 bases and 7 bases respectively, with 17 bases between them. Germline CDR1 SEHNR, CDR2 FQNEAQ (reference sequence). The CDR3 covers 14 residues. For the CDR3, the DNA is TGTGCCAGCAGCTCATCGGGCAGGTCGAGGGAGCAGTACTTC. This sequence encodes CASSSSGRSREQYF.

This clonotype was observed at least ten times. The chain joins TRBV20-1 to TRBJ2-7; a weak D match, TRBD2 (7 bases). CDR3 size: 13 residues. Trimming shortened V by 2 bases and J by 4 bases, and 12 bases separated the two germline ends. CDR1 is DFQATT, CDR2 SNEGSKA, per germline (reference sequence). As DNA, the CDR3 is TGCAGTGCTAGAAACAGGGACTATTACGAGCAGTACTTC. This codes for CSARNRDYYEQYF.

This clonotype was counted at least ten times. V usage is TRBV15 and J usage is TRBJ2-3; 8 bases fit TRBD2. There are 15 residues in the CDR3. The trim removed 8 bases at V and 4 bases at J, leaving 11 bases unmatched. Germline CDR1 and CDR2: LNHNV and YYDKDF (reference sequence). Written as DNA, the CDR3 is TGTGCCACCTCCCGGGGGGGAGGGCCCCCAGATACGCAGTATTTT. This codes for CATSRGGGPPDTQYF.

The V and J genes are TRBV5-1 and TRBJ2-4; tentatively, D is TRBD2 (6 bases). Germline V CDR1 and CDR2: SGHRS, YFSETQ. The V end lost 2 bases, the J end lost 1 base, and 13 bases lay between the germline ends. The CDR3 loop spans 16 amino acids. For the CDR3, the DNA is TGCGCCAGCAGCTTACGGGGGTCACTGGCCAAAAACATTCAGTACTTC. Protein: CASSLRGSLAKNIQYF.

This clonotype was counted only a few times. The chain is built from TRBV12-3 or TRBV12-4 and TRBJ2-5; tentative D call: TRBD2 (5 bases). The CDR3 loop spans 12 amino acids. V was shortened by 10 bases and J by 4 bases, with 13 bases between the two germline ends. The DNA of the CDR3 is TGTGCCACCGGGTCGGCGGGAGAGACCCAGTACTTC. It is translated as CATGSAGETQYF.

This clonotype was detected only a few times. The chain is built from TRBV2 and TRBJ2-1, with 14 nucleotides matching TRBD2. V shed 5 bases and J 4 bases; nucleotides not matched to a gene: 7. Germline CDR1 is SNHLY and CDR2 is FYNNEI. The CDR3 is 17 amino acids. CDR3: CASSPTSGRASYNEQFF. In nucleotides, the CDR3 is TGTGCCAGCAGTCCGACTAGCGGGAGGGCCTCTTACAATGAGCAGTTCTTC.

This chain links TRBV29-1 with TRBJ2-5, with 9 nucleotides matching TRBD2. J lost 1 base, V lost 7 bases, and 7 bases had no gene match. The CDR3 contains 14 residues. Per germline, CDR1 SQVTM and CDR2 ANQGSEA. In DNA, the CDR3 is TGCAGCGCAGCACGGACTAGCGCCCAAGAGACCCAGTACTTC. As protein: CSAARTSAQETQYF.

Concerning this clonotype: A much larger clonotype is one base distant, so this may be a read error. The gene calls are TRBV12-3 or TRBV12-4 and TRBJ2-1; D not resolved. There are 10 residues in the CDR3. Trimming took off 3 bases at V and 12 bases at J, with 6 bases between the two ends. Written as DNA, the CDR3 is TGTGCCAGCAGTTTGTATGTGCAGTTCTTC. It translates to CASSLYVQFF.

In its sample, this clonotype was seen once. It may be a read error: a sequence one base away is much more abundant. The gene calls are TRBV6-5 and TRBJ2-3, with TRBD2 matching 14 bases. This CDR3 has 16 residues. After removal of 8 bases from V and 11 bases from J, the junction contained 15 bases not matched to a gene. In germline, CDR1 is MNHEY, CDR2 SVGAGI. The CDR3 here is CASGAGTSGSRGGQYF. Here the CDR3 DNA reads TGTGCCAGCGGGGCCGGGACTAGCGGGAGCCGCGGAGGGCAGTATTTT.

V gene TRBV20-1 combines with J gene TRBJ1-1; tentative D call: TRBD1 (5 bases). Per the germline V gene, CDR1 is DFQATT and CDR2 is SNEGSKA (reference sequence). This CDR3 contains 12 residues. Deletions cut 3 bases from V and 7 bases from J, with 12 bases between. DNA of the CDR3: TGCAGTGCTAGCCGACAGAAGGTTGAAGCTTTCTTT. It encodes CSASRQKVEAFF.